This T cell receptor beta chain was observed in a study of shared T cell receptors in the human thymus. Sequencing used immunoSEQ multiplex PCR; TCRdb keeps in-frame clones, though not all of them. The sample carries almost 550,000 clones, around three quarters recorded once. CDR1 is SNHLY, CDR2 FYNNEI, per germline. The V and J ends lost 2 bases and 5 bases respectively, with 16 bases between them. The CDR3 runs 16 residues. Separately, the same data were catalogued under a study of human thymus T cells. That paper notes: Related research reported highly overlapping thymic repertoires among unrelated individuals.

The specimen sequenced was thymocytes. The rearrangement uses TRBV2 and TRBJ1-5; D might be TRBD1 (5 bases). The receptor was isolated from a boy in the first two years of life with a congenital heart defect. The CDR3 DNA sequence: TGTGCCAGCAGTGAAAGCAAGACAGCCAGCCATCAGCCCCAGCATTTT. This gives the protein CASSESKTASHQPQHF. Full variable domain (rest looked up from reference TRBV2 and TRBJ1-5): EPEVTQTPSHQVTQMGQEVILRCVPISNHLYFYWYRQILGQKVEFLVSFYNNEISEKSEIFDDQFSVERPDGSNFTLKIRSTKLEDSAMYFCASSESKTASHQPQHFGDGTRLSIL.